This T cell receptor beta chain is drawn from a study of cytomegalovirus exposure and HLA in healthy donors. Study-wide results and caveats: Segments of the TCR beta V type were, in most cases, productive about 90% or about 30% of the time in an earlier analysis. In a later analysis, TCR beta V- and J-gene trimming showed a link to a missense DCLRE1C variant. More clonal expansion characterized HLA-associated TCR beta chains than equally common others in a later analysis.

As to this clone: Its antigen is not known.

PCR amplification relied on 60 Vbeta primers (plus 13 Jbeta primers). Authors' processing steps: A later analysis counted around 74 million unique TCR beta chains, roughly 11 million shared. TCRdb keeps only in-frame clones here, not all; method: immunoSEQ multiplex PCR. The DNA gave D and trimming, while V, J and clone size come from that table. Altogether around 99,000 clones are present, 77% being singletons, with the ten largest covering approximately 4.2%. Sequencing was carried out using PBMCs. This sequence was found in a male donor in good health and CMV-seronegative.

The CDR3: CASSFRESYGYTF. CDR3 in DNA: TGTGCCAGCAGTTTCAGGGAAAGCTATGGCTACACCTTC. This rearrangement joins TRBV27 to TRBJ1-2; the D gene is possibly TRBD1 (5 bases). This CDR3 spans 13 amino acids. Germline assignment: CDR1 MNHEY and CDR2 SMNVEV (reference sequence). Trimming stripped 3 bases from V and 4 bases from J, with 9 bases between.